This T cell receptor (beta chain) appears in the sequencing data of a study of blood T cell repertoires in COVID-19. At the level of the study: COVID-19 samples from acute and convalescent phases originated in the United States, Italy and Spain. The analysed material was cDNA or gDNA that came from T cells, B-cell-depleted T cells, or PBMCs.

Authors' analysis steps: Estimation of nucleated cell counts relied on the amplification of reference gene primers. Assay: immunoSEQ multiplex PCR; the TCRdb copy retains only in-frame clones and omits some. D and trimming were read from the DNA, whereas the V and J calls and clone size are those reported in that table. Counted here are 45,000 to 55,000 clones, around 84% occurring once; the ten biggest clones make up about 4.4%. In germline, CDR1 is MNHEY, CDR2 SVGAGI. The CDR3 spans 15 residues. Trimming shortened V by 8 bases and J by 1 base, and 14 bases separated the two germline ends. Source material: peripheral blood. The sequence came from a man aged 50-59 years with active COVID-19. The chain is built from TRBV6-5 and TRBJ2-2, with a tentative D call TRBD2 (6 bases). The CDR3 DNA is TGTGCCAGCGGGTGGGGGGTATTGAACACCGGGGAGCTGTTTTTT. This translates into CASGWGVLNTGELFF.